The entry that follows covers one TCR beta chain sequence. Repertoires were generated with immunoSEQ multiplex PCR, while TCRdb's copy carries only in-frame clones and drops some. The data hold 60,000 to 95,000 clones, with roughly 83% observed a single time. Indicated time point: blood 4 weeks post-SBRT, at nephrectomy. Described treatment: 15 Gy SBRT to primary tumor, nephrectomy 4 weeks later. Looked up from germline, CDR1 is MRHNA and CDR2 is SNTAGT. The CDR3 has 18 amino acids. V shed 3 bases and J 4 bases; nucleotides not matched to a gene: 10. This sample is part of a study of radiation and T cells in renal cell carcinoma.

The input for sequencing was blood, taken from a patient whose treatment included radiotherapy and nephrectomy. The receptor comes from an older woman with renal cell carcinoma. This chain joins TRBV6-4 and TRBJ2-6, with 9 bases fitting TRBD2. The CDR3 sequence: CASSDPLAGALGANVLTF. For the CDR3, the DNA is TGTGCCAGCAGTGATCCCTTAGCGGGAGCGTTAGGGGCCAACGTCCTGACTTTC.